Presented here are 4 T cell receptor beta chains from one specimen sequenced in a study of shared clonotypes between healthy human individuals. The protocol was immunoSEQ multiplex PCR, while the TCRdb copy is restricted to in-frame clones and leaves out a portion. The sample holds roughly 2.5 million clones; around nine tenths are singletons and the top ten take 0.14%. Sequenced input: naive CD4+ T cells sorted from blood. Subset defined: CD45RA+ positively selected. The receptor source for this set is a man aged 18 to 30 in good health.

The J gene is TRBJ1-2, the V gene TRBV11-2; TRBD1 matches at 7 bases. This CDR3 is built from 16 residues. V gave up 3 bases and J gave up 4 bases; unmatched junction bases: 11. CDR1 is SGHAT and CDR2 is FQNNGV in the germline V gene. The CDR3 loop reads CASSFIGTAGFYGYTF. The CDR3 DNA reads TGTGCCAGCAGCTTCATTGGGACAGCCGGGTTCTATGGCTACACCTTC.

The V gene is TRBV5-1, the J gene TRBJ2-1, with D maybe TRBD1 (6 bases). V shed 5 bases and J shed 7 bases, with 31 bases lying between them. The germline gives CDR1 SGHRS, CDR2 YFSETQ. The CDR3 contains 19 residues. CDR3 bases: TGCGCCAGCAGGTCCACCGGGACGACCAGGGGAACTTTTCGTAATGAGCAGTTCTTC. It translates to CASRSTGTTRGTFRNEQFF.

The sample holds one count of this clone. This rearrangement joins TRBV4-3 to TRBJ2-1; 10 bases map to TRBD2. This CDR3 is 17 amino acids long. CDR1 is LGHNA and CDR2 is YSLEER in the germline V gene. With 4 bases clipped from V and 9 bases from J, the junction kept 15 bases outside the gene matches. The CDR3 protein is CASSPTELAGRFGEQFF. The CDR3 bases are TGCGCCAGCAGCCCAACTGAACTAGCGGGAAGGTTTGGTGAGCAGTTCTTC.

V usage is TRBV2 and J usage is TRBJ2-2; no firm D call. Trimming removed 2 bases at V and 3 bases at J, with 10 bases between. Looked up from germline, CDR1 is SNHLY and CDR2 is FYNNEI. This CDR3 has 15 residues. The CDR3 loop reads CASSEIVWDTGELFF. CDR3 coding DNA: TGTGCCAGCAGTGAAATCGTCTGGGACACCGGGGAGCTGTTTTTT.